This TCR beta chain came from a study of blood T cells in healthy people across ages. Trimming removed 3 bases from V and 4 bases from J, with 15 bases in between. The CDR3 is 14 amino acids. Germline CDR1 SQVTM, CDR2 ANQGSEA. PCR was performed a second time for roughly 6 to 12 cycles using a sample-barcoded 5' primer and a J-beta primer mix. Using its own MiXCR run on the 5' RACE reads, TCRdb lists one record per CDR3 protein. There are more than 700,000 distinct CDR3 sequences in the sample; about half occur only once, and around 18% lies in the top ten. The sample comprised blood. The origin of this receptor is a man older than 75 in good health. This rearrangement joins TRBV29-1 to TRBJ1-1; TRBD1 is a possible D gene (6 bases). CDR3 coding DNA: TGCAGCGTTGATAGGGGAGGGGGGGGCACTGAAGCTTTCTTT. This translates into CSVDRGGGGTEAFF. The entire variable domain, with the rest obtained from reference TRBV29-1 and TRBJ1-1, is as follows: SAVISQKPSRDICQRGTSLTIQCQVDSQVTMMFWYRQQPGQSLTLIATANQGSEATYESGFVIDKFPISRPNLTFSTLTVSNMSPEDSSIYLCSVDRGGGGTEAFFGQGTRLTVV.